This section outlines one TCR beta chain sequence together with its context. Its cognate antigen has yet to be identified. Base qualities are missing; no much larger clone stands one base away. The data belong to a study of cytomegalovirus exposure and HLA in healthy donors listed by TCRdb under 2017. In terms of the full investigation: In an earlier analysis of approximately 500 of the donors, 276 Gb of sequence data and roughly 100 million unique TCR beta sequences from some 170 million T cells were reported. About 280 gigabases of sequencing data and tens of millions of unique TCR sequences were included in an early release covering under 650 HLA-typed donors. Of the 300 to 500 genotyped donors, 70% to 90% were placed in the genetic ancestry cluster associated with self-reported Caucasian donors. The study aimed to test whether cataloging public T cell receptors could reveal signatures of past pathogen exposure. Using immunosequencing, the study profiled T cell repertoires from approximately 700 subjects and related those repertoires to cytomegalovirus serostatus. Along with the roughly 700-subject first cohort, a separate validation cohort of about 110 different subjects was used. High-throughput TCR immunosequencing, statistical association of individual TCRs with disease status, and machine learning were combined to predict cytomegalovirus infection status. In a later analysis, previously published TCR beta repertoires from 500 to 750 donors were re-analyzed and high-resolution HLA genotyping was added so that TCR occurrence patterns could be studied. Rather than drawing on any new phenotypic data, the later analysis identified candidate immune exposures from TCR beta sequences and the way those sequences occurred across donors. An earlier analysis of fewer than 700 of the donors applied high-throughput TCR beta sequencing to assess whether each TCR beta V gene segment acted as functional or pseudogenic. Donor age, sex, ethnicity and CMV serostatus were compiled together with the repertoire data. In a later genetic analysis, genome-wide SNP genotypes for about 55% of the 666 donors were used, and that subset was treated as a discovery cohort. Every discovery cohort repertoire had been produced on one sequencing platform. Class I and class II HLA loci were covered by the typing at four-digit resolution. Typing coverage varied by locus: about 620-630 donors for A, B, C, DRB1 and DQB1; 522 for DQA1; over 600 for DPA1; around 450 for DPB1. Four or five DR-DQ haplotypes were handled as single units for association and clustering because linkage in the cohort was strong. Among 300 to 500 genotyped donors of the cohort, an average of roughly 230,000 unique TCR beta nucleotide sequences was sequenced per donor, of which 15% to 20% were non-productive.

The CDR3 numbers 18 residues from cysteine through phenylalanine. The kept DNA is CDR3 alone, 54 bases in frame from the first base. The germline V gene provides CDR1 LGHNA and CDR2 YNFKEQ. V trim: 1 base; J trim: 3 bases; unmatched bases: 12. Overall study results and their limits: Because HLA typing was missing for some donors at each locus, association tests included only the typed subset. A further reported finding was that TCR beta sequences accurately predicted the HLA-A and HLA-B alleles for most subjects in the first cohort. V-gene and J-gene trimming of TCR beta chains was associated with a missense DCLRE1C variant in a later genetic analysis, and the association was replicated in an independent cohort. According to a later analysis, most CMV-associated TCR beta chains appeared to be HLA-restricted, and the HLA associations seemed to be driven largely by CMV exposure. Compared with equally common non-associated chains, HLA-associated TCR beta chains in a later analysis were more clonally expanded and had lower generation probabilities. Because the 87-base-pair reads could not distinguish some IMGT-functional V segments, including TRBV6-2 and TRBV6-3, those segments were excluded. Immune exposure information for the cohort was limited to CMV serostatus. According to the authors, the approach could potentially be generalized to other disease states and immunological phenotypes. The presence/absence analyses assumed that sequencing depth was roughly uniform across donors, and that assumption may not be true. Assigning TCR associations to individual alleles was difficult when HLA alleles, especially DR and DQ, strongly co-occurred. The study gave a list of over 150 TCR beta chains associated with cytomegalovirus. The sequencing pipeline was judged likely to have produced a cluster of highly shared sequence variants as a technical artifact. In a later analysis, the rate of TCR association differed among HLA loci, with DRB1 alleles having the most associated TCRs and HLA-C alleles having the fewest. Broadly in line with IMGT annotations, most TCR beta V segments showed up in productive rearrangements about 87% or about 30% of the time in an earlier analysis of 450 to 600 of the donors. The classifier was reported to diagnose cytomegalovirus status with high specificity and sensitivity in both the original cohort and the validation cohort. Correlated functional status among segregating V segments might reflect linkage disequilibrium, but an unknown experimental factor could not be ruled out. A later analysis associated 16,951 TCR beta sequences with specific HLA alleles at a false discovery rate of 0.05. According to a later genetic analysis, donors in an Asian-associated ancestry cluster had fewer N-insertions in productive TCRs than the approximately 630-donor mean. The cohort was sequenced for TCR beta chains only, and without alpha or paired-chain data the features that could be detected were limited. A few of the identified cytomegalovirus-associated TCR beta chains were confirmed in vitro to be specific for cytomegalovirus antigens. A later analysis reported that several top co-occurrence clusters appeared linked to parvovirus B19, influenza, CMV and Epstein-Barr virus. Across donors, most TCR sequences were observed very rarely, whereas some public TCRs were present in many individuals. Seventeen rarely observed V segments, including chromosome 9 orphons, were excluded from the earlier analysis of approximately 600 of the donors because counts were too low.

In total, more than 500 healthy bone marrow donors made up the cohort. Cohort members were all nominally healthy when sampled, although unrecorded immune exposures were likely present. The donor was CMV seronegative and belonged to the group of over 300 seronegative cohort members. Every donor gave a peripheral blood sample, and the peripheral blood mononuclear cells from that sample were used for TCR beta sequencing. Genomic DNA extraction from the blood cell samples was performed with the Qiagen DNeasy Blood Extraction Kit. Libraries were constructed by the immunoSEQ multiplex PCR assay. The multiplex PCR relied on a mix of 60 forward primers for TCR Vbeta segments and 13 reverse primers for TCR Jbeta segments. Amplification of the CDR3 region of rearranged TCR beta genes was performed with a multiplex PCR assay on genomic DNA. The Illumina HiSeq System was used to sequence the amplified TCR beta libraries as 87-base-pair reads. The source study handled its data this way. Across the 670 or so repertoires, a later analysis counted 80 million or so unique TCR beta chains, around 10 million of which were shared by at least two donors. A nearest-neighbor algorithm error-corrected the raw reads and collapsed the reads into unique sequences, merging closely related sequences to remove PCR and sequencing errors. CDR3 sequences were aligned to IMGT reference sequences to assign V, D and J gene segments. Each retained sequence needed at least a six-nucleotide match to both a V gene segment and a J gene segment. A rearrangement counted as productive if the CDR3 had no stop codons and remained in frame with V and J, and every other rearrangement counted as non-productive. Following IMGT convention, CDR3 was defined as the stretch from the second conserved V-encoded cysteine to the conserved J-encoded phenylalanine. Sequences without an unambiguous match to a single V gene segment were excluded from the earlier analysis of approximately 600 of the donors. In an earlier analysis of a few hundred of the donors, V segments were called functional above 56.7% productive rearrangements and were called segregating when the between-donor standard deviation exceeded 5%. To diagnose cytomegalovirus status from the catalog of TCR beta chain sequences, a statistical classification framework was built. A later analysis assigned V and J genes by comparing TCR nucleotide sequences with IMGT/GENE-DB human TR gene sequences. The TCRdist pipeline was used in a later analysis to assign CDR3 sequences and most-parsimonious VDJ recombination scenarios. In a later analysis, every TCR beta chain was defined by the combination of its CDR3 amino acid sequence and its V-gene family, and reads without a unique V-gene family were dropped. As a way to deal with suspected cross-contamination and a sequencing artifact, a later analysis dropped 450 to 600 nucleotide sequences that were highly shared and had low generation probability. A later analysis calculated a clonal expansion index for each public chain from normalized within-repertoire ranks of inferred template counts. In a later analysis, generation probabilities were computed using a VDJ recombination model fitted to out-of-frame rearrangements, and the results were checked against IGoR. Hypergeometric tests were used in a later analysis to score TCR-TCR, TCR-HLA and TCR-CMV co-occurrence, with a repertoire-size bias correction applied to the TCR pairs. False discovery rates were estimated in a later analysis by permuting HLA or CMV assignments 20 times. In a later analysis, co-occurring TCRs were grouped using DBSCAN, with TCRdist sequence similarity added in when clustering inside HLA-allele-positive subsets. Repertoires with fewer than 30,000 or more than 120,000 public chains, plus five repertoires with anomalous nucleotide sharing, were excluded from co-occurrence clustering. TCRdb carries this immuneACCESS record with in-frame sequences only. Its versions omit some clonotypes, under half of them owing to an unresolved V gene in the studies checked, with the rest unexplained. V and J calls and clone size are given by that table; D and trimming were obtained from the DNA. Across this sample there are some 160,000 clones, with 65% to 80% seen only once. Around 1.6% of the sample is in the top ten clones.

Sequenced sample: PBMCs. The sequence joins TRBV4-2 to TRBJ2-7; TRBD2 lines up with 10 middle nucleotides. This sequence was found in a woman in her twenties or thirties in good health and CMV-seronegative. DNA sequence: TGTGCCAGCAGCCAAGGATGGGGGGCCGGGACTAGCGACTACGAGCAGTACTTC. The resulting protein is CASSQGWGAGTSDYEQYF.